Below, one T cell receptor beta chain is given with its context. cDNA reverse transcribed from extracted RNA served as the sequencing template. Clones were read by immunoSEQ multiplex PCR, and TCRdb kept only the in-frame ones, dropping some. The sample lists 120,000 or so clones, less than 50% seen once, with roughly 10% in the top ten. The data stem from a study of CD8+ T cells in alopecia areata. The specimen was NKG2D-low CD8+ T cells sorted from blood. The receptor comes from a human donor with alopecia areata.

CDR3 sequence reads: CAWSAGTGDEQYF. The CDR3 region has the DNA TGTGCCTGGAGTGCCGGGACAGGAGACGAGCAGTACTTC. J is TRBJ2-7 and V is TRBV30; 8 bases line up with TRBD1. The CDR3 consists of 13 residues. V lost 1 base, J lost 5 bases, and 4 bases stayed unmatched. Germline V CDR1 and CDR2: GTSNPN, SVGIG (reference sequence).